The sequence of this TCR beta chain was determined in a study of tumor and adjacent non-tumor tissue in lung cancer (dated by TCRdb to the late 2010s). With respect to the entire study: Of the cohort, over 9 patients had adenocarcinoma, 2 had squamous cell carcinoma and 1 had small cell lung cancer. The study compared bulk TCRbeta repertoires from lung tumor tissue and matched distant non-tumor lung tissue of over 13 lung cancer patients. Sequencing generated a total of 125,075,908 productive TCRbeta reads, averaging around 4.2 million reads per sample. Among the approximately 15 patients, ages ranged from roughly 31 to 85 years, about 10 were men and 5 were women, and disease was TNM stage I to III. TCRbeta CDR3 sequencing was performed on around 30 paired specimens, with one tumor sample and one normal lung sample collected per patient. Paper-wide results and their limitations: Only roughly 16 patients were in the cohort, and the authors stated that larger samples and more detailed clinical data are needed. The sequencing platform is not named in the methods, and unique molecular identifiers are not mentioned. In normal lung, the top 100 clones accounted for a significantly larger cumulative share of the repertoire than in tumor tissue. Peripheral blood was not sequenced, so blood TCRbeta repertoires were not examined in the lung cancer patients of the study. TCR diversity (inverse Simpson) was significantly higher in tumor than in normal lung tissue (roughly 430 vs 170, P = 0.0075, Mann-Whitney U test). TCR diversity was significantly higher in younger patients, and greater tumor TCR diversity was associated with shorter overall survival and shorter disease-free survival.

RNA was extracted from bulk unsorted tissue and checked for quality with a NanoDrop ND-1000 and an Agilent 2100. Newly diagnosed lung cancer patients without prior chemotherapy who had been admitted for thoracic surgery in China between August and November 2014 were enrolled as donors. Patients who had received previous radiotherapy or chemotherapy, or who had another concurrent cancer, were excluded from the study. Pieces of surgical tissue measuring roughly 1-2.2 cm3 were kept in RNAlater solution and stored at -80 degrees C until use. Receptors were amplified or captured by multiplex PCR. Data came from an Illumina HiSeq 2500. TCRbeta libraries were constructed through three rounds of nested PCR with primers (Table S4) according to protocols adapted from ARM-PCR. Before sequencing, PCR products of 200-500 bp were cut from the gel and purified using the QIAquick gel extraction kit. The original methods were these. Trimmomatic was used to clean the reads, FLASH was used to merge the reads into complete CDR3 sequences, and MiTCR was used to assign the reads to V(D)J germline segments. Clonal diversity was computed as the inverse Simpson's index with VDJtools. In-frame sequences lacking a premature stop codon were counted as productive reads. In-frame beta chains were kept once TCRdb had trimmed the public reads at Q25 with fastp and called clones with MiXCR. Each CDR3 protein appears once, grouped with its most common genes and DNA. The V and J calls and clone size are TCRdb's, not the authors'. The table for this sample lists 130,000 or so distinct CDR3 sequences; 66% of them were counted only once. The ten most abundant clones make up roughly 13% of the sample.

As to this clonotype: There is no known antigen for this receptor. The conserved closing phenylalanine or tryptophan is absent in this CDR3, likely reflecting a read error.

V loses 4 bases of germline sequence and J loses 7 bases, and the interval between the two ends is 13 bases. From its first to its last residue, the CDR3 has 13 amino acids. CDR3 DNA only is kept here, 39 bases in frame from base 1. The germline V gene gives CDR1 as SQVTM and CDR2 as ANQGSEA. Specimen: lung tumor tissue. Here the chain combines TRBV29-1 and TRBJ2-2; the D gene identity is not certain. This TCR came from a man between 25 and 39 years old with non-small cell lung cancer. The CDR3 loop reads CSVASVGGGELFI. The DNA reads as follows: TGCAGCGTTGCAAGTGTGGGCGGCGGGGAGCTGTTTATT.